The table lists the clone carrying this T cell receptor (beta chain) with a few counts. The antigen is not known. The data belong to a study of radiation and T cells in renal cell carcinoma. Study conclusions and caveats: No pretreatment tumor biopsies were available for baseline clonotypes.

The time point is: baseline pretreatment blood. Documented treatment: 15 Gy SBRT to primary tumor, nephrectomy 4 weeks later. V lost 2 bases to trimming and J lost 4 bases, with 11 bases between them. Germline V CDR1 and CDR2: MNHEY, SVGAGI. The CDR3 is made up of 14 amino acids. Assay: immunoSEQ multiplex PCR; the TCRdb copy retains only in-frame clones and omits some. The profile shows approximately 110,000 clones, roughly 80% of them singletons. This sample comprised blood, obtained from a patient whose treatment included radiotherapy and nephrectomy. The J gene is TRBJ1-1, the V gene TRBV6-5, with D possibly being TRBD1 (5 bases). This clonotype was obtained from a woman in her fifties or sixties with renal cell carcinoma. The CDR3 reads CASSYGTEFTEAFF. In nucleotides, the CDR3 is TGTGCCAGCAGTTACGGGACGGAATTCACTGAAGCTTTCTTT.